This section outlines one T cell receptor (beta chain) sequence together with its context. The record originates from a study of T cells expressing NK-cell markers. Overall study: With respect to HCMV, seven of the eight sequenced donors were seropositive, and one was seronegative.

5'RACE template switching built TCR beta cDNA with unique molecular identifiers. TCRdb re-called the 5' RACE reads and shows each CDR3 protein once, DNA omitted. The sample has around 100,000 distinct CDR3 sequences; the top ten hold about a fifth. The V gene's germline CDR1 is KGHDR and CDR2 SFDVKD. The CDR3 is 14 residues long. Sequencing was done on a sample of blood T cells: a sorted CD56 or NKG2C T cell subset, CD4+ or CD8+ T cells, or bulk PBMC T cells (not recorded which). This rearrangement joins TRBV24-1 to TRBJ2-5; the TCRdb call, TRBD1, lacks DNA for checking. The receptor's source is a woman aged 18 to 75 in good health. The CDR3 loop is CATSAPGGLETQYF.